This T cell receptor (beta chain) was identified during a study of blood T cells in healthy people across ages. Study summary: Template switching captured about one barcoded beta molecule per two T cells.

The germline V gene has CDR1 SQVTM and CDR2 ANQGSEA. The CDR3 spans 13 residues. With a J-beta primer mix and a sample-barcoded 5' primer, a second PCR ran about 7 to 11 cycles. TCRdb reprocessed the 5' RACE reads with MiXCR, giving one entry per CDR3 protein. The sample shows hundreds of thousands of distinct CDR3 sequences, around 25% of them seen only once. This clonotype was observed once. At one boundary the junction diverges from the germline segment, which might be a read error. The sample also formed part of further work on T cells of mothers and their children.

The chain links TRBV29-1 to TRBJ2-4, with D perhaps TRBD2 (5 bases). The specimen sequenced was blood. The sequence came from a boy between 10 and 17 years old in good health. CDR3 sequence: CSAGGLAKNIQSF. The CDR3 nucleotides read TGCAGCGCAGGCGGGCTAGCCAAAAACATTCAGTCCTTC.